The 10 T cell receptor beta chains below were found in one sample sequenced in a study of early T cells in non-severe SARS-CoV-2 infection. A single record per CDR3 protein comes from TCRdb applying MiXCR to the 5' RACE reads. The profile shows 85,000 to 100,000 distinct CDR3 sequences, approximately 13% of them singletons. The sample was whole blood. The receptors here all came from an adult who was a healthcare worker with PCR-confirmed SARS-CoV-2 infection or an uninfected control (not recorded which).

This clonotype was seen ten or more times. The chain couples TRBV28 to TRBJ1-5, with D possibly matching TRBD1 (5 bases). Trimming took off 6 bases at V and 0 bases at J, with 15 bases between the two ends. Per the germline V gene, CDR1 is MDHEN and CDR2 is SYDVKM. The CDR3 is 16 amino acids. Here the CDR3 reads CASRAGTAPSNQPQHF. CDR3 in DNA: TGTGCCAGCAGAGCAGGGACGGCCCCTAGCAATCAGCCCCAGCATTTT.

This clonotype was observed many times. This rearrangement joins TRBV12-3 or TRBV12-4 to TRBJ1-1; tentatively, D is TRBD1 (5 bases). The CDR3 has 15 residues. Between the trimmed V and J ends, which lost 8 bases and 0 bases, there was a span of 16 bases. The CDR3 DNA follows: TGTGCCAGCGTTTATAGCGGGGGGGTGAACACTGAAGCTTTCTTT. This encodes CASVYSGGVNTEAFF.

The J gene is TRBJ1-1, the V gene TRBV7-3, with 8 nucleotides matching TRBD1. V gave up 5 bases and J gave up 4 bases; unmatched junction bases: 9. CDR3 length: 15 amino acids. The germline V gene encodes CDR1 SGHTA and CDR2 FQGTGA. The CDR3 bases are TGTGCCAGCAGCGCGACAGGGGCTGGGGCCACTGAAGCTTTCTTT. It translates to CASSATGAGATEAFF.

This clonotype was seen many times. The chain combines TRBV7-2 with TRBJ2-5; 7 bases match TRBD2. The CDR3 sequence is 14 residues long. Germline trimming cut 2 bases from V and 4 bases from J; bases unmatched to any gene: 4. Germline V gene data show CDR1 as SGHTA and CDR2 as FQGNSA. DNA for the CDR3: TGTGCCAGCAGCTTAATGCTAGCGGCAGAGACCCAGTACTTC. Translation: CASSLMLAAETQYF.

This clonotype turned up a few times. The genes are TRBV28 and TRBJ1-6; D ambiguous. V was shortened by 7 bases and J by 14 bases, with 18 bases between the two germline ends. CDR1 is MDHEN, CDR2 SYDVKM, per germline. The CDR3 is 13 amino acids. In DNA, the CDR3 is TGTGCCAGCACCACTAGGACTGGCTTGTCCCTCCACTTT. It translates to CASTTRTGLSLHF.

In nucleotides, the CDR3 is TGTGCCAGCAGTTCATCCGGGACAGGGCGTACAGATACGCAGTATTTT. It is translated as CASSSSGTGRTDTQYF. V is TRBV6-6 and J is TRBJ2-3; the match to TRBD1 covers 9 bases. The CDR3 consists of 16 residues. The V gene's germline CDR1 is MNHNY and CDR2 SVGAGI (reference sequence). V trimming: 4 bases; J trimming: 3 bases; junction bases outside the gene matches: 8.

J is TRBJ1-4 and V is TRBV5-6; TRBD1 might be the D (5 bases). V lost 4 bases and J 7 bases, leaving 23 bases between the germline ends. This CDR3 contains 17 residues. Per the germline V gene, CDR1 is SGHDT and CDR2 is YYEEEE. The CDR3 DNA reads as TGTGCCAGCAGCCAGACGTCAGGGTTTCTCGCGGGTGAAAAACTGTTTTTT. Translation: CASSQTSGFLAGEKLFF.

This clonotype was observed at least ten times. The rearrangement uses TRBV7-9 and TRBJ2-2; the D is unclear. V lost 5 bases to trimming and J lost 6 bases, with 7 bases between them. From germline, CDR1 is SEHNR and CDR2 FQNEAQ (reference sequence). The CDR3 runs to 12 residues. CDR3 protein: CASSPHPGELFF. In nucleotides, the CDR3 is TGTGCCAGCAGCCCTCACCCCGGGGAGCTGTTTTTT. The whole variable domain, filled in from reference TRBV7-9 and TRBJ2-2, reads DTGVSQNPRHKITKRGQNVTFRCDPISEHNRLYWYRQTLGQGPEFLTYFQNEAQLEKSRLLSDRFSAERPKGSFSTLEIQRTEQGDSAMYLCASSPHPGELFFGEGSRLTVL.

This clonotype came up many times. This rearrangement joins TRBV4-2 to TRBJ2-2, with unresolved D. This CDR3 comprises 14 residues. Germline CDR1 is LGHNA and CDR2 is YNFKEQ. V was cut by 0 bases and J by 6 bases, with 8 bases left in between. CDR3 in amino acids: CASSQDLRAGELFF. In nucleotides, the CDR3 is TGTGCCAGCAGCCAAGATTTAAGGGCCGGGGAGCTGTTTTTT.

Only one count was recorded for this clonotype. The chain employs TRBV29-1 and TRBJ2-4; D is uncertain. The V end lost 0 bases, the J end lost 9 bases, and 6 bases lay between the germline ends. This CDR3 is built from 11 residues. The germline gives CDR1 SQVTM, CDR2 ANQGSEA. CDR3: CSVEDSLIQYF. The DNA for the CDR3 is TGCAGCGTTGAAGATTCTCTCATTCAGTACTTC.